The 22 T cell receptor beta chains given below trace back to one sample, sequenced in a study of T cells after yellow fever vaccination. TCRdb itself ran the 5' RACE reads through MiXCR, one entry per CDR3 protein. This sample has 450,000 to 550,000 distinct CDR3 sequences, with just over 20% found just once. The sample in question was PBMCs, obtained more than 20 days after the first yellow fever vaccination. These TCRs come from a man aged 18 to 29 who received the YFV17D yellow fever vaccine.

This clonotype was seen a handful of times. The chain uses TRBV9 and TRBJ2-6; tentatively, D is TRBD1 (5 bases). The germline V gene encodes CDR1 SGDLS and CDR2 YYNGEE. CDR3 length: 17 amino acids. V lost 0 bases and J lost 4, with 14 bases in between. CDR3 sequence (DNA): TGTGCCAGCAGCGTAGATTGGGGCGCGTGGGGGGCCAACGTCCTGACTTTC. Protein sequence: CASSVDWGAWGANVLTF.

The chain combines TRBV4-1 with TRBJ1-2; no firm D call. The germline CDR1 and CDR2 sequences are MGHRA and YSYEKL. The CDR3 covers 15 residues. The V gene lost 0 bases and the J gene lost 5 bases, with 13 bases spanning the gap. Written as DNA, the CDR3 is TGCGCCAGCAGCCAAGACCTGCGCGGGAGGTATGGCTACACCTTC. Translated: CASSQDLRGRYGYTF.

This clonotype has only one observation. The chain links TRBV12-1 to TRBJ2-1; whether TRBD1, the table's D call, matches the DNA was not checked. TRBV12-1 is shown as a pseudogene. The CDR3 extends over 18 amino acids. The CDR3 reads CASSVGGGGGSSYNEQFF. The CDR3 coding sequence is TGTGCCAGCAGCGTAGGAGGCGGCGGGGGGAGCTCCTACAATGAGCAGTTCTTC.

This clonotype came up a few times. The chain links TRBV20-1 to TRBJ1-5, with D unresolved. The CDR3 consists of 13 residues. Germline values: CDR1 DFQATT, CDR2 SNEGSKA (reference sequence). Trimming pared 5 bases from V and 1 base from J, leaving 9 bases between. CDR3 DNA sequence: TGCAGTGCTGTCCGCGGGAGCAATCAGCCCCAGCATTTT. Its translation is CSAVRGSNQPQHF.

This clonotype turned up a few times. The J gene is TRBJ2-1, the V gene TRBV14; TRBD2 might be the D (6 bases). There are 13 residues in the CDR3. CDR1 and CDR2 from the germline V gene are SGHDN and FVKESK. The V and J ends lost 4 bases and 8 bases respectively, with 12 bases between them. CDR3 DNA sequence: TGTGCCAGCAGCCGGGGGGAGCTCGATGAGCAGTTCTTC. This codes for CASSRGELDEQFF.

This chain joins TRBV19 and TRBJ2-2, with 7 nucleotides matching TRBD1. V was clipped by 5 bases and J by 4 bases; unmatched bases: 7. The CDR3 length is 15 residues. Per germline, CDR1 LNHDA and CDR2 SQIVND (reference sequence). CDR3 nucleotide sequence: TGTGCCAGTAGTTCAAGGGGGCTGAGCACCGGGGAGCTGTTTTTT. Its translation is CASSSRGLSTGELFF. Full variable domain (outside the CDR3, taken from reference TRBV19 and TRBJ2-2): DGGITQSPKYLFRKEGQNVTLSCEQNLNHDAMYWYRQDPGQGLRLIYYSQIVNDFQKGDIAEGYSVSREKKESFPLTVTSAQKNPTAFYLCASSSRGLSTGELFFGEGSRLTVL.

The V call is TRBV27, the J call TRBJ1-5; D unclear. The CDR3 is 14 amino acids. Germline values: CDR1 MNHEY, CDR2 SMNVEV (reference sequence). The V and J ends lost 6 bases and 1 base respectively, with 10 bases between them. This CDR3 reads CASRPSISNQPQHF. In DNA, the CDR3 is TGTGCCAGCAGACCGTCAATAAGCAATCAGCCCCAGCATTTT.

This clonotype was counted at least ten times. This chain links TRBV20-1 with TRBJ2-2, with D perhaps given as TRBD1 or TRBD2 (5 bases each). Trimming pared 1 base from V and 8 bases from J, leaving 14 bases between. The CDR3 sequence is 14 residues long. The germline V gene has CDR1 DFQATT and CDR2 SNEGSKA (reference sequence). CDR3 amino acids: CSARAGTLVGELFF. The CDR3 region has the DNA TGCAGTGCTAGAGCCGGGACCCTAGTTGGGGAGCTGTTTTTT.

Only one count was recorded for this clonotype. The chain combines TRBV7-2 with TRBJ2-1, with a possible D match to TRBD2 (6 bases). This CDR3 is built from 16 residues. Germline loops: CDR1 SGHTA, CDR2 FQGNSA. V lost 1 base and J lost 0, with 10 bases in between. The CDR3 reads CASSLGSSVSYNEQFF. The DNA of the CDR3 is TGTGCCAGCAGCTTAGGGTCTAGCGTCTCCTACAATGAGCAGTTCTTC.

The J gene is TRBJ2-7, the V gene TRBV6-5, with 9 bases lining up with TRBD1. There are 14 residues in the CDR3. Germline V gene lookup returns CDR1 MNHEY and CDR2 SVGAGI. Germline trimming cut 2 bases from V and 5 bases from J; bases unmatched to any gene: 4. CDR3 coding DNA: TGTGCCAGCAGTTACGGGACAGGGTTTGACGAGCAGTACTTC. Amino acids: CASSYGTGFDEQYF.

This clonotype appeared a few times. This chain uses TRBV6-2 or TRBV6-3 with TRBJ2-3, with TRBD2 matching 8 bases. Germline values: CDR1 MNHEY, CDR2 SVGEGT. This CDR3 has 15 amino acids. Trimming at V came to 8 bases and at J to 2 bases, leaving 9 bases not matched to a gene. The CDR3 nucleotides are TGTGCCAGCTCTTCCGCGGGGGGACACACAGATACGCAGTATTTT. Protein: CASSSAGGHTDTQYF.

This clonotype was counted a few times. V gene TRBV12-3 or TRBV12-4 combines with J gene TRBJ2-1, with no clear D. This CDR3 is built from 13 residues. Trimming shortened V by 7 bases and J by 5 bases, and 12 bases separated the two germline ends. This CDR3 is CASNQWVNNEQFF. CDR3 coding DNA: TGTGCCAGCAACCAATGGGTTAACAATGAGCAGTTCTTC.

Only a few counts were recorded for this clonotype. The V call is TRBV7-9, the J call TRBJ2-7; maybe TRBD2 (5 bases). The V end was cut by 8 bases, the J end by 3 bases, with 14 bases between. Germline CDR1 is SEHNR and CDR2 is FQNEAQ (reference sequence). The CDR3 totals 13 residues. The CDR3 region has the DNA TGTGCCAGCGGGCCACCCGGGGTCTACGAGCAGTACTTC. Its translation is CASGPPGVYEQYF.

The chain uses TRBV3-1 and TRBJ2-7, with TRBD2 matching 8 bases. The junction had 1 base not matched to a gene; V was cut back by 1 base and J by 2 bases. The CDR3 extends over 14 amino acids. CDR1 is LGHDT and CDR2 is YNNKEL in the germline V gene (reference sequence). This CDR3 reads CASSQVGGAYEQYF. CDR3 in DNA: TGTGCCAGCAGCCAAGTCGGGGGGGCCTACGAGCAGTACTTC.

The V gene is TRBV5-1, the J gene TRBJ1-3; D gene unclear. The CDR3 spans 16 residues. V lost 4 bases, J lost 4 bases, and 18 bases lay in between. The germline V gene has CDR1 SGHRS and CDR2 YFSETQ. In DNA, the CDR3 is TGCGCCAGCAGCCGCTCGCCAGCGAGAGGGGGAAACACCATATATTTT. This encodes CASSRSPARGGNTIYF.

This clonotype occurred a few times. V usage is TRBV5-1 and J usage is TRBJ2-2; TRBD1 aligns across 8 bases. CDR3 length: 15 residues. The germline V gene has CDR1 SGHRS and CDR2 YFSETQ. With 4 bases clipped from V and 8 bases from J, the junction kept 10 bases outside the gene matches. In DNA form, the CDR3 reads TGCGCCAGCAGCCCAGGGACAGGAGTGCAGGGGGAGCTGTTTTTT. Translated, it gives CASSPGTGVQGELFF.

The V gene is TRBV4-3, the J gene TRBJ2-4; 11 bases are a match to TRBD2. The CDR3 loop spans 17 amino acids. V dropped 0 bases and J dropped 14; count of bases not matched to a gene: 15. Per the germline V gene, CDR1 is LGHNA and CDR2 is YSLEER. This CDR3 is CASSQDHVAGGPLAKYF. CDR3 in DNA: TGCGCCAGCAGCCAAGATCATGTAGCGGGGGGGCCTTTGGCTAAGTACTTC.

The chain's CDR3 is CSVVSATKSTDTQYF. DNA for the CDR3: TGCAGCGTTGTCTCAGCGACGAAAAGCACAGATACGCAGTATTTT. V usage is TRBV29-1 and J usage is TRBJ2-3; D ambiguous. Germline V gene sequence: CDR1 SQVTM, CDR2 ANQGSEA. Deletions cut 4 bases from V and 0 bases from J, with 14 bases between. The CDR3 loop spans 15 amino acids.

The chain has TRBV2 and TRBJ1-1; no clear D. V lost 4 bases, J lost 4 bases, and 10 bases lay in between. The CDR3 covers 13 residues. Germline V gene sequence: CDR1 SNHLY, CDR2 FYNNEI. CDR3 protein: CASSGVVGTEAFF. The CDR3, as DNA: TGTGCCAGCAGTGGAGTGGTGGGCACTGAAGCTTTCTTT.

This clonotype was seen many times. The chain couples TRBV7-2 to TRBJ2-5; perhaps TRBD1 as D (6 bases). This CDR3 comprises 14 residues. In germline, CDR1 is SGHTA, CDR2 FQGNSA. Deletions cut 0 bases from V and 1 base from J, with 6 bases between. The CDR3 DNA sequence: TGTGCCAGCAGCTTAGCGGGGGCCCAAGAGACCCAGTACTTC. Translation gives CASSLAGAQETQYF.

V and J are TRBV7-2 and TRBJ2-1; D possibly corresponds to TRBD2 (6 bases). The CDR3 extends over 16 amino acids. CDR1 and CDR2 (germline): SGHTA, FQGNSA. The V end lost 5 bases, the J end lost 6 bases, and 20 bases lay between the germline ends. The CDR3 spells CASSQHAGREVNEQFF. In DNA, the CDR3 is TGTGCCAGCAGCCAGCACGCCGGGAGAGAGGTCAATGAGCAGTTCTTC. Variable domain in full (rest from reference TRBV7-2 and TRBJ2-1): GAGVSQSPSNKVTEKGKDVELRCDPISGHTALYWYRQSLGQGLEFLIYFQGNSAPDKSGLPSDRFSAERTGGSVSTLTIQRTQQEDSAVYLCASSQHAGREVNEQFFGPGTRLTVL.

The V call is TRBV5-1, the J call TRBJ2-3, with TRBD1 matching 10 bases. The CDR3 consists of 14 residues. Germline assignment: CDR1 SGHRS and CDR2 YFSETQ. V gave up 5 bases and J gave up 5 bases; unmatched junction bases: 5. CDR3 loop: CASRPGTGEDTQYF. CDR3 nucleotides: TGCGCCAGCAGGCCCGGGACAGGGGAAGATACGCAGTATTTT.